Detailed here is one T cell receptor beta chain. This entry comes from a study of T cell changes during pregnancy in multiple sclerosis. V shed 5 bases and J 4 bases; nucleotides not matched to a gene: 11. Germline V gene lookup returns CDR1 SGHTA and CDR2 FQGNSA. There are 16 residues in the CDR3. TCRdb's copy holds only in-frame clones and misses some; the assay was immunoSEQ multiplex PCR. The sample carries tens of thousands of clones, over 85% recorded once. The V gene is TRBV7-2, the J gene TRBJ2-5; 9 nucleotides match TRBD2. The receptor was derived from a female donor with multiple sclerosis, enrolled in a pregnancy study. This material consisted of CD4+ T cells from peripheral blood mononuclear cells, taken after pregnancy. CDR3 sequence: CASSQSSGRFSETQYF. CDR3 nucleotides: TGTGCCAGCAGCCAGAGTAGCGGGAGATTTTCAGAGACCCAGTACTTC.